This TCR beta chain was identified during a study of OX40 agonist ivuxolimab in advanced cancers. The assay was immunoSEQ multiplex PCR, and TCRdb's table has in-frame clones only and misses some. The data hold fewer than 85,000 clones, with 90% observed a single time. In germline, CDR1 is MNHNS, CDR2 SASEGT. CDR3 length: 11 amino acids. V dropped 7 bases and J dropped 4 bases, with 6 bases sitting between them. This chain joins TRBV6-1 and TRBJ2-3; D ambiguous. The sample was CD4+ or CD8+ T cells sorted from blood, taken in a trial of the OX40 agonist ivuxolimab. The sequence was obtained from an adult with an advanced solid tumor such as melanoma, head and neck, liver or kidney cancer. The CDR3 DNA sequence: TGTGCCAGCAAACTCGCAGATACGCAGTATTTT. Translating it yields CASKLADTQYF.